Presented here are 11 T cell receptor beta chains from one specimen sequenced in a study of T-cell memory formation after mild COVID-19. TCRdb passed the 5' RACE reads through MiXCR, listing each CDR3 protein once. The data contain under 250,000 distinct CDR3 sequences, roughly 30% of them singletons. The sequencing input was PBMCs or a T cell subset sorted from them (not recorded which). The source of these receptors is an adult woman who had mild COVID-19 (a few samples of this study predate the infection). Cell type and time point are not known.

This clonotype was counted a few times. V usage is TRBV6-2 or TRBV6-3 and J usage is TRBJ2-1; 12 nucleotides agree with TRBD2. Trimming took 8 bases from V and 10 from J; bases not matched to a gene: 12. CDR1 is MNHEY, CDR2 SVGEGT, per germline. The CDR3 spans 15 residues. In nucleotides, the CDR3 is TGTGCCAGCGCACTTCCGGGACTAGCGGGTAGGGAGCAGTTCTTC. Amino acids: CASALPGLAGREQFF.

This clonotype was seen a handful of times. This chain uses TRBV4-2 with TRBJ1-1, with D maybe TRBD1 (5 bases). The CDR3 contains 17 residues. Trimming left V 1 base short and J 5 bases short, with 20 bases between. Germline CDR1 is LGHNA and CDR2 is YNFKEQ. The CDR3 nucleotides are TGTGCCAGCAGCCAAGGGTTCCGGGGCGCGTGGAGTACTGAAGCTTTCTTT. Its translation: CASSQGFRGAWSTEAFF.

The V call is TRBV2, the J call TRBJ2-3; 10 bases match TRBD2. The CDR3 consists of 18 residues. Per the germline V gene, CDR1 is SNHLY and CDR2 is FYNNEI. V dropped 1 base and J dropped 5; count of bases not matched to a gene: 12. CDR3 in amino acids: CASSEERSSGRRIDTQYF. DNA of the CDR3: TGTGCCAGCAGTGAAGAACGGTCTAGCGGGAGACGGATAGATACGCAGTATTTT.

This chain joins TRBV20-1 and TRBJ2-1, with unresolved D. Trimming shortened V by 2 bases and J by 4 bases, and 12 bases separated the two germline ends. The germline V gene encodes CDR1 DFQATT and CDR2 SNEGSKA (reference sequence). This CDR3 contains 14 residues. The DNA for the CDR3 is TGCAGTGCTAGACGTTCAGGATTATACAATGAGCAGTTCTTC. Protein: CSARRSGLYNEQFF.

This clonotype was observed a handful of times. This rearrangement joins TRBV5-4 to TRBJ2-5, with D maybe TRBD2 (6 bases). This CDR3 contains 16 residues. The germline V gene has CDR1 SGHNT and CDR2 YYREEE (reference sequence). With 1 base removed from V and 5 bases from J, the gap between germline ends came to 18 bases. The CDR3 loop reads CASSLPGVGGVETQYF. The DNA of the CDR3 is TGTGCCAGCAGCTTGCCCGGGGTGGGGGGAGTTGAGACCCAGTACTTC.

This chain joins TRBV4-1 and TRBJ2-1, with TRBD2 matching over 11 bases. V lost 4 bases to trimming and J lost 4 bases; unmatched junction nucleotides: 12. In germline, CDR1 is MGHRA, CDR2 YSYEKL. CDR3 length equals 18 residues. CDR3: CASSLDPPGLAVYNEQFF. CDR3 in DNA: TGCGCCAGCAGCCTCGACCCGCCGGGACTAGCGGTATACAATGAGCAGTTCTTC.

The chain is built from TRBV11-2 and TRBJ2-3; 8 bases are a match to TRBD2. Losses at the gene ends were 1 base for V and 4 bases for J; bases not matched to a gene: 16. The CDR3 covers 19 residues. Germline loops: CDR1 SGHAT, CDR2 FQNNGV. The CDR3 loop is CASSLVTGTRILVADTQYF. CDR3 sequence (DNA): TGTGCCAGCAGCTTAGTCACCGGGACTAGGATTTTGGTGGCAGATACGCAGTATTTT.

The CDR3 region is CASSTLGEKLFF. The DNA for the CDR3 is TGTGCCAGCAGCACGTTGGGTGAAAAACTGTTTTTT. This chain connects TRBV6-6 to TRBJ1-4; no firm D call. The CDR3 covers 12 residues. V lost 6 bases to trimming and J lost 7 bases, with 9 bases between them. Germline CDR1 MNHNY, CDR2 SVGAGI (reference sequence).

Only a few counts were recorded for this clonotype. The chain employs TRBV7-8 and TRBJ2-2; 13 positions agree with TRBD2. The CDR3 has 16 residues. With 5 bases clipped from V and 6 bases from J, the junction kept 6 bases outside the gene matches. The germline V gene encodes CDR1 SGHVS and CDR2 FQNEAQ. The CDR3 reads CASSLRTSGGPGELFF. Written as DNA, the CDR3 is TGTGCCAGCAGCCTGCGGACTAGCGGGGGCCCCGGGGAGCTGTTTTTT.

The genes are TRBV24-1 and TRBJ2-7; 7 nucleotides match TRBD1. CDR3 length: 16 amino acids. CDR1 is KGHDR, CDR2 SFDVKD, per germline. V lost 4 bases and J lost 1; bases outside the gene matches: 9. CDR3 sequence (DNA): TGTGCCACCAGTGACCCCCGGGACAGTTTATCCTACGAGCAGTACTTC. Translated: CATSDPRDSLSYEQYF.

The chain uses TRBV5-1 and TRBJ1-6; D possibly corresponds to TRBD1 (5 bases). The V gene's germline CDR1 is SGHRS and CDR2 YFSETQ. This CDR3 has 18 residues. V lost 0 bases to trimming and J lost 6 bases, with 19 bases between them. The chain's CDR3 is CASSLASVSRRGNSPLHF. The CDR3, as DNA: TGCGCCAGCAGCTTGGCCTCTGTCTCTCGGAGGGGTAATTCACCCCTCCACTTT.